These 27 T cell receptor beta chains were all obtained from the same sample, sequenced in a study of response to subunit inactivated influenza vaccine. TCRdb redid the calling of the RT-PCR reads with MiXCR, one entry per CDR3 protein. The table has under 950,000 distinct CDR3 sequences, less than 25% seen once. Sequencing was performed on PBMCs from blood, taken roughly 5 days after vaccination. The source is a middle-aged man who received an inactivated influenza vaccine.

This clonotype was counted only a few times. The chain carries TRBV29-1 and TRBJ2-3, with 7 bases that match TRBD1. The V and J ends lost 7 bases and 5 bases, in that order; junction bases with no gene match: 15. Germline assignment: CDR1 SQVTM and CDR2 ANQGSEA. This CDR3 region has 15 residues. The CDR3: CSASSRTGSRDTQYF. CDR3 DNA: TGCAGCGCCTCCTCGAGGACAGGCTCGAGAGATACGCAGTATTTT.

There are a few counts of this clonotype. This chain uses TRBV18 with TRBJ1-1, with 8 bases lining up with TRBD1. The V gene end was trimmed by 6 bases and the J gene end by 4 bases; junction bases not matched to a gene: 16. Germline V CDR1 and CDR2: KGHSH, LQKENI. CDR3 length: 17 amino acids. In DNA form, the CDR3 reads TGTGCCAGCTCTACCGCACCGAGACAGGGGAGGGGCACTGAAGCTTTCTTT. This codes for CASSTAPRQGRGTEAFF.

The chain couples TRBV5-1 to TRBJ2-1, with D possibly TRBD2 on 5 matching bases. CDR3 size: 13 residues. V was pared by 5 bases and J by 5 bases, with 11 bases between. Per the germline V gene, CDR1 is SGHRS and CDR2 is YFSETQ. The CDR3 here is CASREESDNEQFF. DNA of the CDR3: TGCGCCAGCAGGGAGGAGTCGGACAATGAGCAGTTCTTC.

The chain joins TRBV18 to TRBJ2-7; tentatively, D is TRBD1 (5 bases). The CDR3 consists of 14 residues. Germline V gives CDR1 KGHSH, CDR2 LQKENI. V lost 2 bases and J 1 base, leaving 9 bases between the germline ends. The CDR3 protein is CASSPGRQSYEQYF. CDR3 DNA: TGTGCCAGCTCACCAGGGCGACAGTCCTACGAGCAGTACTTC.

In its sample, this clonotype was seen many times. The chain carries TRBV4-3 and TRBJ1-5; D remains ambiguous. Per the germline V gene, CDR1 is LGHNA and CDR2 is YSLEER. Trimming stripped 0 bases from V and 7 bases from J, with 10 bases between. The CDR3 has 14 residues. CDR3 DNA sequence: TGCGCCAGCAGCCAAGATCTAGGAGACCAGCCCCAGCATTTT. This gives the protein CASSQDLGDQPQHF.

The rearrangement joins TRBV5-8 to TRBJ2-5, with D hard to call. The CDR3 length is 14 residues. V gave up 2 bases and J gave up 1 base, with 9 bases separating them. Germline values: CDR1 SGHTS, CDR2 YDEGEE. Here the CDR3 DNA reads TGTGCCAGCAGCTTCGGGCAGGTCCAAGAGACCCAGTACTTC. It yields the protein CASSFGQVQETQYF. Full variable domain (rest looked up from reference TRBV5-8 and TRBJ2-5): EAGVTQSPTHLIKTRGQQATLRCSPISGHTSVYWYQQALGLGLQFLLWYDEGEERNRGNFPPRFSGRQFPNYSSELNVNALELEDSALYLCASSFGQVQETQYFGPGTRLLVL.

The chain combines TRBV2 with TRBJ1-5, with a weak D call TRBD1 (5 bases). The V gene's germline CDR1 is SNHLY and CDR2 FYNNEI. The CDR3 runs 14 residues. V dropped 6 bases and J dropped 4 bases, with 13 bases sitting between them. CDR3 region: CASSAGTANQPQHF. The CDR3 DNA sequence: TGTGCCAGCAGCGCCGGGACGGCTAATCAGCCCCAGCATTTT.

This clonotype was seen more than once but under ten times. This sequence joins TRBV28 and TRBJ2-3, with 7 positions matching TRBD2. In germline, CDR1 is MDHEN, CDR2 SYDVKM. This CDR3 has 16 residues. Germline trimming cut 6 bases from V and 0 bases from J; bases unmatched to any gene: 9. In DNA form, the CDR3 reads TGTGCCAGCAGCGAGAGCGGGGCACCTAGCACAGATACGCAGTATTTT. It translates to CASSESGAPSTDTQYF. The whole variable domain, filled in from reference TRBV28 and TRBJ2-3, reads DVKVTQSSRYLVKRTGEKVFLECVQDMDHENMFWYRQDPGLGLRLIYFSYDVKMKEKGDIPEGYSVSREKKERFSLILESASTNQTSMYLCASSESGAPSTDTQYFGPGTRLTVL.

This rearrangement joins TRBV9 to TRBJ2-7; no definite D call. Trimming took off 0 bases at V and 3 bases at J, with 10 bases between the two ends. CDR3 length: 14 residues. CDR1 and CDR2 from the germline V gene are SGDLS and YYNGEE. The CDR3 loop is CASSVAATYYEQYF. The CDR3 DNA reads as TGTGCCAGCAGCGTAGCTGCGACCTACTACGAGCAGTACTTC.

This clonotype showed up just a few times. The chain uses TRBV2 and TRBJ2-7; tentative D call: TRBD2 (6 bases). CDR1 SNHLY and CDR2 FYNNEI come from the germline V gene. The V end was cut by 4 bases, the J end by 3 bases, with 10 bases between. The CDR3 contains 13 residues. CDR3 in amino acids: CASSGGGGYEQYF. CDR3 nucleotides: TGTGCCAGCAGTGGTGGGGGAGGCTACGAGCAGTACTTC.

The chain couples TRBV7-3 to TRBJ2-1; TRBD2 aligns across 10 bases. The germline V gene has CDR1 SGHTA and CDR2 FQGTGA. V shed 5 bases, J shed 1 base, and the junction held 2 bases outside the gene matches. CDR3 length: 15 amino acids. The CDR3 sequence: CASSEAGGSYNEQFF. Written as DNA, the CDR3 is TGTGCCAGCAGCGAAGCGGGAGGGTCCTACAATGAGCAGTTCTTC.

V gene TRBV7-2 combines with J gene TRBJ2-5, with TRBD2 matching 7 bases. From germline, CDR1 is SGHTA and CDR2 FQGNSA. This CDR3 spans 16 amino acids. V was clipped by 3 bases and J by 2 bases; unmatched bases: 9. CDR3 DNA: TGTGCCAGCAGCTTTGTGGGGGGGATAGTACAAGAGACCCAGTACTTC. Protein product: CASSFVGGIVQETQYF.

This clonotype was found a few times. This rearrangement joins TRBV10-2 to TRBJ1-4; 9 bases fit TRBD1. This CDR3 comprises 13 residues. Germline CDR1 WSHSY, CDR2 SAAADI. J lost 7 bases, V lost 10 bases, and 7 bases had no gene match. The CDR3 nucleotides read TGCGCCACCAGACAGGGGGACGGTGAAAAACTGTTTTTT. Protein sequence: CATRQGDGEKLFF.

Here the CDR3 reads CASSLATTGYTEAFF. The CDR3 DNA is TGTGCCAGCAGTTTAGCGACGACAGGGTACACTGAAGCTTTCTTT. This rearrangement joins TRBV12-3 or TRBV12-4 to TRBJ1-1; TRBD1 matches 7 bases. V dropped 0 bases and J dropped 3; count of bases not matched to a gene: 4. This CDR3 spans 15 amino acids.

This clonotype was seen only a few times. The J gene is TRBJ1-2, the V gene TRBV4-3, with a weak D call TRBD1 (5 bases). The germline V and J ends were trimmed by 0 bases and 8 bases, with 13 bases remaining between them. In germline, CDR1 is LGHNA, CDR2 YSLEER. The length of the CDR3 is 14 residues. The CDR3 reads CASSQDRGAGGYTF. The CDR3 region has the DNA TGCGCCAGCAGCCAAGATCGTGGGGCAGGAGGCTACACCTTC.

In this sample, this clonotype turned up a few times. The V gene is TRBV5-1, the J gene TRBJ2-2, with 7 nucleotides matching TRBD1. The junction had 5 bases not matched to a gene; V was cut back by 1 base and J by 5 bases. Germline V gives CDR1 SGHRS, CDR2 YFSETQ. The CDR3 extends over 15 amino acids. CDR3 sequence: CASSLRGGETGELFF. Written as DNA, the CDR3 is TGCGCCAGCAGCTTGAGAGGGGGCGAGACCGGGGAGCTGTTTTTT.

The gene calls are TRBV15 and TRBJ2-3, with no clear D. This CDR3 spans 16 amino acids. Germline values: CDR1 LNHNV, CDR2 YYDKDF (reference sequence). Trimming removed 1 base from V and 1 base from J, with 12 bases in between. CDR3 sequence: CATSRADTLRTDTQYF. CDR3 DNA sequence: TGTGCCACCAGCAGAGCCGACACGCTTCGCACAGATACGCAGTATTTT. Full variable domain (remainder filled in from reference TRBV15 and TRBJ2-3): DAMVIQNPRYQVTQFGKPVTLSCSQTLNHNVMYWYQQKSSQAPKLLFHYYDKDFNNEADTPDNFQSRRPNTSFCFLDIRSPGLGDTAMYLCATSRADTLRTDTQYFGPGTRLTVL.

This clonotype was picked up many times. The CDR3 here is CASSYRDNTEAFF. The CDR3, as DNA: TGTGCCAGCAGTTACAGGGACAACACTGAAGCTTTCTTT. The chain links TRBV2 to TRBJ1-1, with D tentatively TRBD1 (6 bases). The CDR3 length is 13 residues. V dropped 5 bases and J dropped 2 bases, with 9 bases sitting between them. The germline V gene encodes CDR1 SNHLY and CDR2 FYNNEI. The variable domain in full, completed from reference TRBV2 and TRBJ1-1, reads EPEVTQTPSHQVTQMGQEVILRCVPISNHLYFYWYRQILGQKVEFLVSFYNNEISEKSEIFDDQFSVERPDGSNFTLKIRSTKLEDSAMYFCASSYRDNTEAFFGQGTRLTVV.

A few counts support this clonotype. The gene calls are TRBV6-1 and TRBJ2-3; 8 positions agree with TRBD2. V lost 6 bases and J lost 4; bases outside the gene matches: 9. The CDR3 has 15 residues. Per germline, CDR1 MNHNS and CDR2 SASEGT. This CDR3 reads CASSVTRSGADTQYF. CDR3 DNA: TGTGCCAGCAGCGTTACCCGTAGCGGGGCAGATACGCAGTATTTT.

The chain is built from TRBV7-2 and TRBJ1-1; D remains ambiguous. V shed 5 bases and J shed 4 bases, with 11 bases lying between them. CDR1 is SGHTA and CDR2 is FQGNSA in the germline V gene. The CDR3 extends over 13 amino acids. DNA of the CDR3: TGTGCCAGCAGCAACGGACGGGTCACTGAAGCTTTCTTT. Its translation: CASSNGRVTEAFF.

This clonotype came up a few times. The chain employs TRBV6-6 and TRBJ2-7, with 8 bases identical to TRBD1. Germline CDR1 and CDR2: MNHNY and SVGAGI (reference sequence). V lost 5 bases, J lost 5 bases, and 5 bases stayed unmatched. The CDR3 totals 13 residues. The CDR3: CASSPRGRDEQYF. Here the CDR3 DNA reads TGTGCCAGCAGTCCCAGGGGGCGCGACGAGCAGTACTTC.

This clonotype was picked up one time. The chain couples TRBV4-3 to TRBJ2-5; perhaps TRBD2 as D (5 bases). V lost 0 bases to trimming and J lost 4 bases, with 21 bases between them. Germline values: CDR1 LGHNA, CDR2 YSLEER. CDR3 length: 18 amino acids. The CDR3 protein is CASSQDPLSSRRGETQYF. The CDR3 DNA follows: TGCGCCAGCAGCCAAGATCCCCTCTCTAGCCGCCGTGGAGAGACCCAGTACTTC.

This clonotype turned up a few times. The chain carries TRBV28 and TRBJ2-3; TRBD2 matches at 15 bases. Losses at the gene ends were 6 bases for V and 15 bases for J; bases not matched to a gene: 19. The CDR3 totals 17 residues. Germline V gene lookup returns CDR1 MDHEN and CDR2 SYDVKM. In DNA, the CDR3 is TGTGCCAGCAGCCTCGGACTAGCGGGGGGGCCGATTATACGAGTATATTTT. Translated: CASSLGLAGGPIIRVYF.

This clonotype was picked up a small number of times. This chain connects TRBV10-3 to TRBJ1-1, with 7 bases lining up with TRBD1. This CDR3 is built from 15 residues. J was trimmed by 0 bases and V by 5 bases; bases with no gene match: 6. CDR1 is ENHRY and CDR2 is SYGVKD in the germline V gene. CDR3 amino acids: CAISKAGQMNTEAFF. The CDR3 coding sequence is TGTGCCATCAGTAAAGCGGGACAGATGAACACTGAAGCTTTCTTT.

This clonotype was observed a few times. V and J are TRBV24-1 and TRBJ2-3; 7 bases agree with TRBD2. V gave up 4 bases and J gave up 0 bases; unmatched junction bases: 3. Germline-derived CDR1 and CDR2 are KGHDR and SFDVKD. The CDR3 is 15 amino acids. The CDR3 DNA follows: TGTGCCACCAGTGAATATAGCGGGAGCACAGATACGCAGTATTTT. It is translated as CATSEYSGSTDTQYF.

This clonotype has ten or more counts. The chain employs TRBV7-9 and TRBJ1-4; TRBD1 matches at 9 bases. This CDR3 contains 14 residues. The ends lost 8 bases at V and 3 bases at J; junction bases unmatched: 4. The V gene's germline CDR1 is SEHNR and CDR2 FQNEAQ (reference sequence). Here the CDR3 DNA reads TGTGCCAGCGGCTACAGGGGGCCTAATGAAAAACTGTTTTTT. Translating gives CASGYRGPNEKLFF.

This clonotype appeared a few times. The V and J genes are TRBV12-3 or TRBV12-4 and TRBJ2-2; D may be TRBD1 or TRBD2 (5 bases each). Trimming cost V 4 bases and J 7 bases, with 16 bases left between them. This CDR3 contains 15 residues. CDR3 sequence reads: CASSSGLVEVGELFF. DNA for the CDR3: TGTGCCAGCAGTTCGGGGCTAGTTGAGGTCGGGGAGCTGTTTTTT.